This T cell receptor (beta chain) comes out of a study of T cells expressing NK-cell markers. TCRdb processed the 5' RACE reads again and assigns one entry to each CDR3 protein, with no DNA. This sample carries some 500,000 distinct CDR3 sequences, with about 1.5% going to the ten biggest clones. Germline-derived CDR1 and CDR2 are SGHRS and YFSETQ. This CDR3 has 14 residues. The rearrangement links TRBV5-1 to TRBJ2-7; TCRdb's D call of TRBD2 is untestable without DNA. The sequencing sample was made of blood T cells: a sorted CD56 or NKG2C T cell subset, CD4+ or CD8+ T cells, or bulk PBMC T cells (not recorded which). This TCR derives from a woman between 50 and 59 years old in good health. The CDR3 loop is CASSEQGPRNEQYF.